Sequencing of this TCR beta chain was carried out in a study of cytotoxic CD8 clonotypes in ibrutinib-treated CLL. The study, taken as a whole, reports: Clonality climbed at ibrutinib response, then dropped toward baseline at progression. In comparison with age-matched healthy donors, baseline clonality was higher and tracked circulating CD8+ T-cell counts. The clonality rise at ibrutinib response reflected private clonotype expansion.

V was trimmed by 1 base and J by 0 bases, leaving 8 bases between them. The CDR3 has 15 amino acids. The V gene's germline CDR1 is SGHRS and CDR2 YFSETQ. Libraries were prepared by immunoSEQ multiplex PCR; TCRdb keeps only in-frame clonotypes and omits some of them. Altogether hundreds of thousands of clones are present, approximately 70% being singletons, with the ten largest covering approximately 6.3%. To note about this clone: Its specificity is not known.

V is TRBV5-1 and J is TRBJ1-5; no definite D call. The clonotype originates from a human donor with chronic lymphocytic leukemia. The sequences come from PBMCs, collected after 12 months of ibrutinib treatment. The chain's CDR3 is CASSLTGNSNQPQHF. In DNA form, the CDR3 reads TGCGCCAGCAGCTTGACGGGCAATAGCAATCAGCCCCAGCATTTT.